This T cell receptor (beta chain) was recovered during a study of chemoradiotherapy in HPV16-positive cancers. Study in general: Two HPV16-positive patients' cells yielded candidate HPV-specific clones and common motifs. Overall study results and limits: The functional HPV-specific definition rests on just two HPV16-positive patients. Better recurrence-free survival went with HPV-responsive T-cell expansion in HPV16-positive patients. Non-HPV-specific T cells did not expand in tumors during treatment, whereas candidate HPV-specific clones and E7-related motifs did.

J was trimmed by 5 bases and V by 8 bases; bases with no gene match: 7. CDR3 length: 13 residues. The germline V gene has CDR1 SNHLY and CDR2 FYNNEI. On this clone: Its antigen is currently unknown.

TCRdb's table, derived via immunoSEQ multiplex PCR, lists solely in-frame clones and lacks some. The sample shows 12,000 or so clones, approximately 88% of them seen only once. The chain is built from TRBV2 and TRBJ2-7; 9 bases match TRBD1. This sequence originates from a human donor with HPV-associated anogenital cancer. The specimen was blood, collected from a patient who underwent chemoradiotherapy. In nucleotides, the CDR3 is TGTGCCAGCGGGACAGGGCATGTGGACGAGCAGTACTTC. This translates into CASGTGHVDEQYF. Filled out from reference TRBV2 and TRBJ2-7, the complete variable domain reads EPEVTQTPSHQVTQMGQEVILRCVPISNHLYFYWYRQILGQKVEFLVSFYNNEISEKSEIFDDQFSVERPDGSNFTLKIRSTKLEDSAMYFCASGTGHVDEQYFGPGTRLTVT.